Listed here is a single T cell receptor beta chain. Germline V gene lookup returns CDR1 LGHNT and CDR2 FRNRAP. The CDR3 is 15 amino acids. The V segment lost 6 bases and the J segment 0 bases; nucleotides outside the gene matches: 5. The data belong to a study of blood T cell repertoires in COVID-19. Across the whole study: Samples representing acute and convalescent COVID-19 were sourced from the United States, Italy and Spain. The cDNA or gDNA used as material had been derived from T cells, B-cell-depleted T cells, or PBMCs.

Original analysis: Estimation of nucleated cell counts was performed using reference gene primer amplification. Here immunoSEQ multiplex PCR was the method, and the copy in TCRdb shows in-frame clones only, minus some. The DNA was the basis for D and trimming; V, J and clone size are from that table. The sample has fewer than 350,000 clones, approximately 85% seen once; the top ten hold around 7.2%. This sequence was found in a human donor in a cohort sampled during active COVID-19. What was sequenced was peripheral blood. The V and J genes are TRBV12-5 and TRBJ2-5, with TRBD2 matching over 9 bases. The CDR3 DNA follows: TGTGCTAGTGGGGCTAGCGGGGATTACCAAGAGACCCAGTACTTC. Translating it yields CASGASGDYQETQYF.